The clone carrying this T cell receptor beta chain has only one observation. In the study's own analysis: The authors estimated nucleated cell counts from reference gene primer amplification. Libraries were prepared by immunoSEQ multiplex PCR; TCRdb keeps only in-frame clonotypes and omits some of them. That table gives V, J and clone size, and the DNA gave D and trimming. Counted here are approximately 450,000 clones, roughly nine tenths occurring once; the ten biggest clones make up roughly 1.1%. Participants were aged about 18 to 89 years, lived in over 20 US areas, and enrolled virtually. The data stem from a study of blood T cell repertoires in COVID-19. This CDR3 is 16 amino acids long. CDR1 is SGHNT and CDR2 is YYREEE in the germline V gene (reference sequence). V was cut by 0 bases and J by 0 bases, with 10 bases left in between.

V is TRBV5-4 and J is TRBJ1-5, with a possible D match to TRBD1 (5 bases). This receptor was obtained from a man between 25 and 39 years old who had recovered from COVID-19. Sequencing was done on a sample of PBMCs or T cells enriched from blood (not recorded which). The CDR3 here is CASSLGGTNSNQPQHF. The CDR3 nucleotides read TGTGCCAGCAGCTTGGGGGGGACTAATAGCAATCAGCCCCAGCATTTT.